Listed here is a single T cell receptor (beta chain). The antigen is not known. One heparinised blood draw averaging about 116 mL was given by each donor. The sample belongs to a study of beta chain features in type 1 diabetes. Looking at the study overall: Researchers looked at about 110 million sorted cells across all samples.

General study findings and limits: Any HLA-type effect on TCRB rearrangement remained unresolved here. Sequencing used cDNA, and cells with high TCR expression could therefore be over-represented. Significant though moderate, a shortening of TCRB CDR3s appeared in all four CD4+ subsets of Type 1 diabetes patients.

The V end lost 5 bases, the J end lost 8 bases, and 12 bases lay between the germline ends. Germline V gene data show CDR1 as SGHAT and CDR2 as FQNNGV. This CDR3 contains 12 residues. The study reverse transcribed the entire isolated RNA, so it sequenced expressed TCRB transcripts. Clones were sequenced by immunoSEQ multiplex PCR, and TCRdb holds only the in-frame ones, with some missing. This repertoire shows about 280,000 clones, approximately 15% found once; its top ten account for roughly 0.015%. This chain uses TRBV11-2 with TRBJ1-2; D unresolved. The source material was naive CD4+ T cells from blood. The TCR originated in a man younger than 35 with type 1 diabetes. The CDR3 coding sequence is TGTGCCAGCAGCCGGGTTGTTGGGGGCTACACCTTC. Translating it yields CASSRVVGGYTF.